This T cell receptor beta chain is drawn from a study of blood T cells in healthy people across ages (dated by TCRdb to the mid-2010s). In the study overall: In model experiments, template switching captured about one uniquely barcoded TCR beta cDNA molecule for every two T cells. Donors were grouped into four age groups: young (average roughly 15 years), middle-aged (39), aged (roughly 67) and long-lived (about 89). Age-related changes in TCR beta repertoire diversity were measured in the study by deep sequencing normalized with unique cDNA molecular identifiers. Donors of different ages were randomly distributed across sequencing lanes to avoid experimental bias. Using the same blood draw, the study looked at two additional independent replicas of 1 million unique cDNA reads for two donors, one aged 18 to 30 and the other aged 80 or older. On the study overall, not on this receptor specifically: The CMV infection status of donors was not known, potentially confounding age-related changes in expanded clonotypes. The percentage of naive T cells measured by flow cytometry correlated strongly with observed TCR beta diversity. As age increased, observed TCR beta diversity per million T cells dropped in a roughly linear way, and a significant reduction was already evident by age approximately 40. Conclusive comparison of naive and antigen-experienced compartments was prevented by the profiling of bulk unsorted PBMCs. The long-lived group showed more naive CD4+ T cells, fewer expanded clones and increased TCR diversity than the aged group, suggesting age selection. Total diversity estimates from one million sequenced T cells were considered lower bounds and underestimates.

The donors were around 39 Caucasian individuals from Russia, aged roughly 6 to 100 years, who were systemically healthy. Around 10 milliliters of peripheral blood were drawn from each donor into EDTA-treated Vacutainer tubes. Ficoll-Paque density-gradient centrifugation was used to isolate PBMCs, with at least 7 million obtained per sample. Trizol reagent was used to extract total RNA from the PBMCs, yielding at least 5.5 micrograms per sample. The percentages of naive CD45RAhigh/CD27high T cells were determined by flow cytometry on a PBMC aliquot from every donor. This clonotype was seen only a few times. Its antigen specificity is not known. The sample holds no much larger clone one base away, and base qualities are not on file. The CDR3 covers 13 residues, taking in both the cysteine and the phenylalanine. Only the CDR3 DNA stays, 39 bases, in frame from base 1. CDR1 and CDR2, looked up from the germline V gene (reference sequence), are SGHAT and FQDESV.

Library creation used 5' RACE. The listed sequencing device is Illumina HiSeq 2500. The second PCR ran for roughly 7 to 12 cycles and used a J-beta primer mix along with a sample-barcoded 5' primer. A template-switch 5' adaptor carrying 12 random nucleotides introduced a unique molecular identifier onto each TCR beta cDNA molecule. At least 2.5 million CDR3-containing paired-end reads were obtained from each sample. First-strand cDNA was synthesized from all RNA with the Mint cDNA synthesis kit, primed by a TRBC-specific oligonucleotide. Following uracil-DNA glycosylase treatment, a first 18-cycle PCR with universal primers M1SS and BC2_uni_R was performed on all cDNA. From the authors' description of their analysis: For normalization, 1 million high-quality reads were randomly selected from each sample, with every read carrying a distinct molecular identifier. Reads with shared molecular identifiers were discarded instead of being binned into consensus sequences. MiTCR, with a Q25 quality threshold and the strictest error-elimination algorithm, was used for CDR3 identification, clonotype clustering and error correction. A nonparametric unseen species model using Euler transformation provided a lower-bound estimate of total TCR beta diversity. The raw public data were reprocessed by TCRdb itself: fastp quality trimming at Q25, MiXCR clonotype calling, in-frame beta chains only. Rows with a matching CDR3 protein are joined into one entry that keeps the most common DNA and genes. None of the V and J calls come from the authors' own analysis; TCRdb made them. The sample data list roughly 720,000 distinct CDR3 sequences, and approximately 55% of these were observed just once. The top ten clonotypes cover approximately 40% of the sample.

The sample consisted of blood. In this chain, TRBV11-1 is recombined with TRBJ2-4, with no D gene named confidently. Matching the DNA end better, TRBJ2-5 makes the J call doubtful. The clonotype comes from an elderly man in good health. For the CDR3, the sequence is CASSLVVSGTQYF. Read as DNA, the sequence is TGTGCCAGCAGCTTAGTCGTCTCCGGGACCCAGTACTTC.